This TCR beta chain was recovered during a study of CD8+CD57+ T cells in acquired aplastic anemia (dated by TCRdb to the late 2010s). The study in broad terms: DNA extracted from sorted CD4+ and CD8+ cells had a mean of around 3 ug, with a range of roughly 0.17 to 27.4 ug. For healthy donor samples, the average read count was approximately 10 million for CD4+ cells and 11 million to 14 million for CD8+ cells. What the research found in general, with its limitations: Roughly 29 CD8+ CDR3 sequences were found in both patients and controls but appeared to be highly expressed in patients and within the immunodominant clones of the patients. CD8+ Simpson's diversity did not differ significantly between patients and healthy controls (P=0.060).

TCR repertoires of sorted CD4+ and CD8+ blood T cells from severe aplastic anemia patients and healthy subjects were deep-sequenced in the study. Ficoll-Paque density gradient centrifugation was used to isolate peripheral blood mononuclear cells. Before DNA extraction, CD4+ and CD8+ T cells were sorted by FACS or by magnetic beads. Profiling of TCR beta VDJ combinations and CDR3 sequences used genomic DNA as the template. An Illumina HiSeq 2000 was the platform used for TCR repertoire sequencing. Turning to the authors' computational methods: TRBV/TRBJ rearrangement plots, CDR3 size and DJ length profiles, and Simpson's diversity index were used to assess repertoires. Whichever DNA sequence was most abundant in the deep sequencing data was defined as the immunodominant clone. CDR3 amino acid sequences were checked for sharing between subjects and were compared against published repertoires and the VDJdb database. In-frame beta chains were kept once TCRdb had trimmed the public reads at Q25 with fastp and called clones with MiXCR. Each entry is one CDR3 protein sequence, shown with its most common DNA and genes. The V and J calls, along with clone size, are taken from TCRdb and not from the paper's own processing. In all, the sample holds about 150,000 distinct CDR3 sequences, and around two fifths of those were seen once. Jointly, the top ten make up 8% to 9% of the sample.

As to this clonotype: It has no known antigen specificity. No base quality values were provided; no much bigger clone lies one nucleotide off.

Looking up the germline V gene (reference sequence) yields CDR1 SGHAT and CDR2 FQDESV. Compared with germline, V lacks 4 bases and J lacks 4 bases; bases without a gene match: 7. The CDR3 starts with the cysteine, ends with the phenylalanine, and has 16 residues. Just the 48-base CDR3 DNA is kept, in frame starting at base 1. The sample comprised sorted CD4+, CD8+, or CD8+CD57+ T cells (not recorded which) from PBMCs. This chain joins TRBV11-1 to TRBJ2-2; 9 of the junction bases match TRBD1. The clonotype comes from a human donor in good health, serving as a control. The sequenced DNA is TGTGCCAGCAGCTCTGCTTTGGGACAGGGCACCGGGGAGCTGTTTTTT. The encoded protein is CASSSALGQGTGELFF.